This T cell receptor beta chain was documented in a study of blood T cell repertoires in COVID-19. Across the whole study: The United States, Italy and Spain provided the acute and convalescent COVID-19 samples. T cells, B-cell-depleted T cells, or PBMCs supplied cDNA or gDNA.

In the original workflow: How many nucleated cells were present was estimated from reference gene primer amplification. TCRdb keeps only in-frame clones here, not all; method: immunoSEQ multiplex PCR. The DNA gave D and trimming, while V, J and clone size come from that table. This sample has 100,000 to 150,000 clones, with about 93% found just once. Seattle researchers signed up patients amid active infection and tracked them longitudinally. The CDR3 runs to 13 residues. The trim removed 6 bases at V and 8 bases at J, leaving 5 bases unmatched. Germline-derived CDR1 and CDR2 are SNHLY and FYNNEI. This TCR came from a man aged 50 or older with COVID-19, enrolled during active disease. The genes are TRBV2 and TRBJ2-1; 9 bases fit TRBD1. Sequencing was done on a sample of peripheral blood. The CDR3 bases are TGTGCCAGCAGGGGTACAGGGGGCGATGAGCAGTTCTTC. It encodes CASRGTGGDEQFF.